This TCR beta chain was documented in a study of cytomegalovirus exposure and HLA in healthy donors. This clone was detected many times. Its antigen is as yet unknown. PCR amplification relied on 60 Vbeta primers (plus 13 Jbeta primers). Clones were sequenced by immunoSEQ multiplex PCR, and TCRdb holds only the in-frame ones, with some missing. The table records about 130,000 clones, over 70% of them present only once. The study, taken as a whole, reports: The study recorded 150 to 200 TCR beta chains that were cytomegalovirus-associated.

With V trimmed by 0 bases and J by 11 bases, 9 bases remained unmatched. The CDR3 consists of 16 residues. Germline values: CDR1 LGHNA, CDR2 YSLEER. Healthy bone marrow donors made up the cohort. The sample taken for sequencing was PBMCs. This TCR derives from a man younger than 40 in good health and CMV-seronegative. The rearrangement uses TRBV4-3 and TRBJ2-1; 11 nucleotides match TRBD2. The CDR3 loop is CASSQEGGLAGGQQFF. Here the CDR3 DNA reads TGCGCCAGCAGCCAAGAGGGAGGCCTAGCGGGGGGACAGCAGTTCTTC.